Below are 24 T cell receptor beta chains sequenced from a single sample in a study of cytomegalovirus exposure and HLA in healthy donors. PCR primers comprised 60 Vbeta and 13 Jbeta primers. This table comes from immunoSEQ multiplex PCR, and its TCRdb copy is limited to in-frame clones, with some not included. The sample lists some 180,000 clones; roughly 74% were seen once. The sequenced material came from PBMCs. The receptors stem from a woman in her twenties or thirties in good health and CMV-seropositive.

CDR3 in amino acids: CASSPDRNFAYEQYF. CDR3 DNA sequence: TGTGCCAGCAGTCCCGACAGAAATTTCGCGTACGAGCAGTACTTC. V usage is TRBV28 and J usage is TRBJ2-7; weak D call: TRBD1 (5 bases). The CDR3 is 15 amino acids. V lost 5 bases and J 4 bases, leaving 18 bases between the germline ends. CDR1 is MDHEN, CDR2 SYDVKM, per germline.

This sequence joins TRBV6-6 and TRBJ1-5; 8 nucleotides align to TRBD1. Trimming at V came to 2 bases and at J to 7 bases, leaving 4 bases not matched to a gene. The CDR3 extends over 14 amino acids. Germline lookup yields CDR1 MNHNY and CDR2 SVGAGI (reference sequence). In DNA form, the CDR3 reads TGTGCCAGCAGTTACGAAGGACAGGGCCAGCCCCAGCATTTT. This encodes CASSYEGQGQPQHF.

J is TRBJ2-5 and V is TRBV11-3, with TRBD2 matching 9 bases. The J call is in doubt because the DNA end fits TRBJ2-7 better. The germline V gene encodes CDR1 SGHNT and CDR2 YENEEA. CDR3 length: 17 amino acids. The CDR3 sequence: CASSLVLAGFGFYEQYF. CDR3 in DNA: TGTGCCAGCAGCTTAGTACTAGCGGGTTTCGGTTTCTACGAGCAGTACTTC.

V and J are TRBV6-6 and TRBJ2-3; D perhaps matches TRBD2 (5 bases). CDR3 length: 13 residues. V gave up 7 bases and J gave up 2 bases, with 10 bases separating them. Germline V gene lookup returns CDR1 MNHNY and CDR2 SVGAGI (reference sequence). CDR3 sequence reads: CASTGSPTDTQYF. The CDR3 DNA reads TGTGCCAGCACGGGGTCCCCCACAGATACGCAGTATTTT.

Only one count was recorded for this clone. CDR3 sequence (DNA): TGTGCCAGCAGTGAGGAACAGTGGAATCAGCCCCAGCATTTT. It encodes CASSEEQWNQPQHF. This rearrangement joins TRBV2 to TRBJ1-5; no definite D call. Deletions cut 3 bases from V and 4 bases from J, with 10 bases between. Germline values: CDR1 SNHLY, CDR2 FYNNEI. This CDR3 spans 14 amino acids.

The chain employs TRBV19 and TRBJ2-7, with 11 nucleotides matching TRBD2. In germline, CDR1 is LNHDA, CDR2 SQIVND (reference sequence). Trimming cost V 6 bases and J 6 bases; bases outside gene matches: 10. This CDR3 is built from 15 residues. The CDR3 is CASSITTSGNAEQYF. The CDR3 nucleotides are TGTGCCAGTAGCATCACGACTAGCGGGAACGCCGAGCAGTACTTC.

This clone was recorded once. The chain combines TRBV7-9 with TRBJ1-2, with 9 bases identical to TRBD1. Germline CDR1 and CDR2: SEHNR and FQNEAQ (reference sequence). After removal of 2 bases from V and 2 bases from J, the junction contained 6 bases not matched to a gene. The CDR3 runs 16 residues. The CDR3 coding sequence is TGTGCCAGCAGCTTATATACAGGGGGCCCGAACTATGGCTACACCTTC. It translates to CASSLYTGGPNYGYTF.

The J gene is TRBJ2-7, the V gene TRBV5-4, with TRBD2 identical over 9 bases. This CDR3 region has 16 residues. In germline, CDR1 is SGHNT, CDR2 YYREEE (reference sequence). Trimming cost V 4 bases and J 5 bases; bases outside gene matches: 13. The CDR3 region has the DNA TGTGCCAGCAGCCCCGACGGCGGGAGGGCCCCCAACGAGCAGTACTTC. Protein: CASSPDGGRAPNEQYF. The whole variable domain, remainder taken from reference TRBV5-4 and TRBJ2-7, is ETGVTQSPTHLIKTRGQQVTLRCSSQSGHNTVSWYQQALGQGPQFIFQYYREEENGRGNFPPRFSGLQFPNYSSELNVNALELDDSALYLCASSPDGGRAPNEQYFGPGTRLTVT.

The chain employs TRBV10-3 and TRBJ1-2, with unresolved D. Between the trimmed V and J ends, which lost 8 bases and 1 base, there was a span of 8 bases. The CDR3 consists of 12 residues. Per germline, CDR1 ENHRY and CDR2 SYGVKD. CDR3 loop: CAIYSSNYGYTF. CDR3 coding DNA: TGTGCCATCTACTCAAGTAACTATGGCTACACCTTC.

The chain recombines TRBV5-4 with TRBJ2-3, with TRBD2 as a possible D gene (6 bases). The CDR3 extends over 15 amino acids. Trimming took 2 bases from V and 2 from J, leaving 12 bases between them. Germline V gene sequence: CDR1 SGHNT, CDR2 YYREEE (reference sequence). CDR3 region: CASSFPPGVTDTQYF. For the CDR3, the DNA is TGTGCCAGCAGCTTTCCCCCGGGGGTCACAGATACGCAGTATTTT.

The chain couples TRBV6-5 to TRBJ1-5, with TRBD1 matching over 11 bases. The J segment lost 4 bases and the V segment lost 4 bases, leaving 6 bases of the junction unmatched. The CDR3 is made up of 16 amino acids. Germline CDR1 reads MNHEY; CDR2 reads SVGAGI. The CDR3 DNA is TGTGCCAGCAGTTTCGGACAGGGGGCTTGGAATCAGCCCCAGCATTTT. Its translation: CASSFGQGAWNQPQHF.

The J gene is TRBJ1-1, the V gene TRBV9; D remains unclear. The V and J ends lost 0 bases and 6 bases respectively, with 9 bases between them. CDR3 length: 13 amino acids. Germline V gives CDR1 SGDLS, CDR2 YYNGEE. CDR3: CASSVASRAEAFF. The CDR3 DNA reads TGTGCCAGCAGCGTAGCTAGCCGGGCTGAAGCTTTCTTT.

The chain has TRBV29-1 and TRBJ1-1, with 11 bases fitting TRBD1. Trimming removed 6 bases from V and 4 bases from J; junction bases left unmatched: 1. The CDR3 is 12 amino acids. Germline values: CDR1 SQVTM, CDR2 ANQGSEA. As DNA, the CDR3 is TGCAGCGTAGGACAGGGGGCCACTGAAGCTTTCTTT. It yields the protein CSVGQGATEAFF.

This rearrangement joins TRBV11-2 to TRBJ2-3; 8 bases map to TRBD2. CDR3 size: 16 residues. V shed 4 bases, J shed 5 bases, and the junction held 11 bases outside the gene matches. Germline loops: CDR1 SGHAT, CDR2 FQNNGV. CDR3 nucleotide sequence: TGTGCCAGCAGCTCCCCCTCAGCGGGGGCGAGAGATACGCAGTATTTT. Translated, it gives CASSSPSAGARDTQYF.

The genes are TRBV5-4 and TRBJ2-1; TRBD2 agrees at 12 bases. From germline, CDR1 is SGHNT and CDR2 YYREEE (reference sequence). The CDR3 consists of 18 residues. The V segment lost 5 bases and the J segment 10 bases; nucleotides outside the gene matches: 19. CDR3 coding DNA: TGTGCCAGCAGTTACCCCGGAGCCGGGACTAGCGGGCCTAGCGAGCAGTTCTTC. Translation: CASSYPGAGTSGPSEQFF.

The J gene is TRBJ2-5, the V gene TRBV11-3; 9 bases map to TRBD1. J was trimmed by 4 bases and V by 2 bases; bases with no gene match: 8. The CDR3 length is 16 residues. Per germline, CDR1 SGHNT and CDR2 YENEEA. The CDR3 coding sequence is TGTGCCAGCAGCTTACCCTCGACAGGGGGGGGAGAGACCCAGTACTTC. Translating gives CASSLPSTGGGETQYF.

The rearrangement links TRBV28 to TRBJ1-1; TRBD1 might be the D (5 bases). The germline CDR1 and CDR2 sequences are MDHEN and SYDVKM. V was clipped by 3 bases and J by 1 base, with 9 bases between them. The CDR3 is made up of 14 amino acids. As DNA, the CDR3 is TGTGCCAGCAGTTTCTGGGGGGGGAACACTGAAGCTTTCTTT. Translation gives CASSFWGGNTEAFF.

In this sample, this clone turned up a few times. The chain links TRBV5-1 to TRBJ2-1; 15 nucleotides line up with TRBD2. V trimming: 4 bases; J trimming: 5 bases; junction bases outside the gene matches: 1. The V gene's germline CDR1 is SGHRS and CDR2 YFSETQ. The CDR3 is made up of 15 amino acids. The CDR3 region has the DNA TGCGCCAGCAGCGGACTAGCGGGGGGGAACAATGAGCAGTTCTTC. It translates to CASSGLAGGNNEQFF.

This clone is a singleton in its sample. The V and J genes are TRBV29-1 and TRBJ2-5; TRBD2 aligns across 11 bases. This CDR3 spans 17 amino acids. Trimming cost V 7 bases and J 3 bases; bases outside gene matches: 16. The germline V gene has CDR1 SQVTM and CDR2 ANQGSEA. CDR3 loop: CSALSPLAGGGKETQYF. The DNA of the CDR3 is TGCAGCGCCCTGAGTCCCCTAGCGGGAGGAGGGAAAGAGACCCAGTACTTC.

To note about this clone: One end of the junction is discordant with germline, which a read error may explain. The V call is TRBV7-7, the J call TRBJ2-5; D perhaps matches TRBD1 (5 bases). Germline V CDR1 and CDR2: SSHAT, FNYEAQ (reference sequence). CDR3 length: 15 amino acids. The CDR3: CASSPSRAREETQYF. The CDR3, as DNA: TGTGCTAGCAGCCCCAGCAGGGCCAGAGAAGAGACCCAGTACTTC.

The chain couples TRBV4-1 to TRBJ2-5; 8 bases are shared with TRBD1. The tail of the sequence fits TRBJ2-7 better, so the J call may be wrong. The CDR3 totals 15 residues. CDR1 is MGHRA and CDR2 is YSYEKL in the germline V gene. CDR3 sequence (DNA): TGCGCCAGCAGCCCTTGGACAGGGATCGTCTTCGAGCAGTACTTC. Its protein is CASSPWTGIVFEQYF.

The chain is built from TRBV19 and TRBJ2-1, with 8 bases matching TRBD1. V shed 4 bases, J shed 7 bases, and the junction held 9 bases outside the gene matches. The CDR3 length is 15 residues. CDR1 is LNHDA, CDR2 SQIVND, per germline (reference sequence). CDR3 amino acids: CASSRGQGAVNEQFF. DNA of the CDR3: TGTGCCAGTAGTAGAGGGCAGGGGGCGGTGAATGAGCAGTTCTTC. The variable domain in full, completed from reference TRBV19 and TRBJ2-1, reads DGGITQSPKYLFRKEGQNVTLSCEQNLNHDAMYWYRQDPGQGLRLIYYSQIVNDFQKGDIAEGYSVSREKKESFPLTVTSAQKNPTAFYLCASSRGQGAVNEQFFGPGTRLTVL.

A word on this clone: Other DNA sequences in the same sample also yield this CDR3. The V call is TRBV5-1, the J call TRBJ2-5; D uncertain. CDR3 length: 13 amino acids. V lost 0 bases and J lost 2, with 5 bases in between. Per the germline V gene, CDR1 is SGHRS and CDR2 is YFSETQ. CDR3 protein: CASSLGQQETQYF. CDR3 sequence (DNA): TGCGCCAGCAGCTTGGGCCAGCAAGAGACCCAGTACTTC.

The CDR3 DNA is TGTGCCAGCAGTACCAATCTTCGAGAGCACGAAAAACTGTTTTTT. It translates to CASSTNLREHEKLFF. The chain employs TRBV27 and TRBJ1-4; no clear D gene. The CDR3 is made up of 15 amino acids. Germline values: CDR1 MNHEY, CDR2 SMNVEV (reference sequence). Trimming left V 5 bases short and J 8 bases short, with 18 bases between.